This TCR beta chain comes out of a study of blood T cell repertoires in COVID-19. The ends were cut back, 5 bases at V and 7 bases at J, with 21 bases in the middle. The V gene's germline CDR1 is SGHTA and CDR2 FQGNSA. The length of the CDR3 is 17 residues. In the original analysis: Nucleated cell number was recorded as an estimate derived from reference gene primer amplification. Sequencing used immunoSEQ multiplex PCR; TCRdb keeps in-frame clones, though not all of them. V and J calls and clone size come straight from that table; D and trimming were deduced from the DNA. This repertoire shows about 66,000 clones, about 90% found once; its top ten account for less than 8%.

Sequencing was performed on peripheral blood. The V gene is TRBV7-2, the J gene TRBJ1-6; maybe TRBD1 (5 bases). The TCR sequence derives from a human donor in a cohort sampled during active COVID-19. The CDR3, as DNA: TGTGCCAGCAGCCCAAGGGGCGGATCGCAAGGGAATTCACCCCTCCACTTT. As protein: CASSPRGGSQGNSPLHF.